The 7 T cell receptor beta chains given below trace back to one sample, sequenced in a study of molecular identifiers for immune sequencing clone quantification. TCRdb reanalysed the PCR reads using MiXCR and keeps one entry per CDR3 protein. The profile covers around 82,000 distinct CDR3 sequences, with around a fifth appearing a single time and about 0.85% taken by the ten largest. Sequenced input: naive CD8+ T cells from blood, with Jurkat cell RNA spiked in. Regarding subset: FACS-sorted CD8+CD4-CCR7+CD45RA+ naive T cells. All receptors derive from a human donor in good health. Some libraries in this study had Jurkat cell RNA spiked in.

This clonotype was counted many times. The rearrangement joins TRBV2 to TRBJ1-1, with D unresolved. The CDR3 has 16 residues. Trimming cost V 2 bases and J 4 bases, with 17 bases left between them. Per germline, CDR1 SNHLY and CDR2 FYNNEI. The CDR3 region is CASSEITGPGPTEAFF. The CDR3 DNA follows: TGTGCCAGCAGTGAAATCACCGGTCCCGGGCCCACTGAAGCTTTCTTT.

This clonotype showed up many times. This chain uses TRBV7-6 with TRBJ2-7; D is perhaps TRBD1 or TRBD2 (5 bases each). V was cut by 5 bases and J by 2 bases, with 7 bases left in between. Germline CDR1 is SGHVS and CDR2 is FNYEAQ. This CDR3 has 12 residues. The CDR3 is CASSGDPYEQYF. CDR3 DNA: TGTGCCAGCAGCGGGGACCCCTACGAGCAGTACTTC.

The chain joins TRBV15 to TRBJ2-2; D not certain. Germline values: CDR1 LNHNV, CDR2 YYDKDF (reference sequence). CDR3 length: 16 residues. Trimming took 3 bases from V and 0 from J, leaving 11 bases between them. The CDR3 reads CATSRGETANTGELFF. Written as DNA, the CDR3 is TGTGCCACCAGCAGGGGTGAAACGGCGAACACCGGGGAGCTGTTTTTT. The full variable domain, with the rest looked up from reference TRBV15 and TRBJ2-2, is DAMVIQNPRYQVTQFGKPVTLSCSQTLNHNVMYWYQQKSSQAPKLLFHYYDKDFNNEADTPDNFQSRRPNTSFCFLDIRSPGLGDTAMYLCATSRGETANTGELFFGEGSRLTVL.

Regarding this clonotype: Given the absence of the conserved phenylalanine or tryptophan at the CDR3 end, a read error is likely. The chain employs TRBV6-5 and TRBJ2-3; D is ambiguous. Germline V gene lookup returns CDR1 MNHEY and CDR2 SVGAGI. CDR3 length: 16 amino acids. Written as DNA, the CDR3 is TGTGCCAGCAGTCCCTTACCGGCCAGAAGCACGGATACGCAGTATTCT. Its translation: CASSPLPARSTDTQYS.

This clonotype appeared many times. J is TRBJ2-7 and V is TRBV7-6; D is possibly TRBD1 (6 bases). There are 14 residues in the CDR3. Deletions cut 5 bases from V and 3 bases from J, with 14 bases between. CDR1 is SGHVS, CDR2 FNYEAQ, per germline. The CDR3 DNA follows: TGTGCCAGCAGCACCGCTGGACAGTTCTACGAGCAGTACTTC. This sequence encodes CASSTAGQFYEQYF.

This clonotype was picked up a small number of times. This chain connects TRBV20-1 to TRBJ2-7; D is uncertain. CDR3 size: 12 residues. Germline CDR1 reads DFQATT; CDR2 reads SNEGSKA (reference sequence). The V end lost 5 bases, the J end lost 3 bases, and 11 bases lay between the germline ends. The CDR3 nucleotides are TGCAGTGCTGGGTTCGACGGCTACGAGCAGTACTTC. As protein: CSAGFDGYEQYF.

V gene TRBV29-1 combines with J gene TRBJ2-7; TRBD1 agrees at 11 bases. Per germline, CDR1 SQVTM and CDR2 ANQGSEA. The CDR3 is 17 amino acids. After removal of 1 base from V and 4 bases from J, the junction contained 12 bases not matched to a gene. CDR3 sequence: CSVEAYSSGTGGYEQYF. CDR3 nucleotides: TGCAGCGTTGAAGCCTACTCCTCCGGGACAGGGGGGTACGAGCAGTACTTC.